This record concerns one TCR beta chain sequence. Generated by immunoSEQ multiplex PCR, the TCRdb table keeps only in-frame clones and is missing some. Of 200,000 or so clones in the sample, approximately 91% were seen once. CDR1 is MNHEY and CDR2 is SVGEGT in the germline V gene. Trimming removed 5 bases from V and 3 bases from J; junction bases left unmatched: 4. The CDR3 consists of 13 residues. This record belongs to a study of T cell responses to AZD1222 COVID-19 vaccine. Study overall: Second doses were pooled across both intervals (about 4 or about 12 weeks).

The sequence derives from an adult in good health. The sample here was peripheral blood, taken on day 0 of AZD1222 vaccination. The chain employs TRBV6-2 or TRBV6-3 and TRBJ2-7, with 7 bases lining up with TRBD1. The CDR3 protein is CASSRTGYYEQYF. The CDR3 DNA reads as TGTGCCAGCAGTCGGACAGGATACTACGAGCAGTACTTC.